The next 9 T cell receptor beta chains were all read from a single sample in a study of radiotherapy plus CTLA-4 blockade in lung cancer. Profiled with immunoSEQ multiplex PCR; TCRdb holds only in-frame clones, not every one. The repertoire includes about 23,000 clones, approximately 74% of them detected once, and about 3% sits in the top ten. The starting material was peripheral blood, obtained from a patient treated with radiotherapy plus ipilimumab. These receptors all come from a human donor with non-small cell lung cancer whose response to radiotherapy plus ipilimumab could not be evaluated.

The V call is TRBV29-1, the J call TRBJ1-2; D gene unclear. The germline gives CDR1 SQVTM, CDR2 ANQGSEA. The V and J ends lost 3 bases and 4 bases respectively, with 15 bases between them. This CDR3 contains 14 residues. The CDR3 is CSVDNTAGGYGYTF. Written as DNA, the CDR3 is TGCAGCGTTGATAATACCGCAGGTGGCTATGGCTACACCTTC.

This clone was recorded once. The chain couples TRBV5-8 to TRBJ2-7; 10 bases align to TRBD2. Germline values: CDR1 SGHTS, CDR2 YDEGEE. J gave up 2 bases and V 2 bases, and 13 bases lay outside the gene matches. The CDR3 has 18 residues. CDR3 DNA: TGTGCCAGCAGCTTTGGTGCCAGCGGGAGGGCCTTCCCCTACGAGCAGTACTTC. It yields the protein CASSFGASGRAFPYEQYF. Looking up the rest from reference TRBV5-8 and TRBJ2-7 gives the full variable domain: EAGVTQSPTHLIKTRGQQATLRCSPISGHTSVYWYQQALGLGLQFLLWYDEGEERNRGNFPPRFSGRQFPNYSSELNVNALELEDSALYLCASSFGASGRAFPYEQYFGPGTRLTVT.

The chain joins TRBV12-5 to TRBJ2-1; TRBD1 might be the D (5 bases). Trimming pared 5 bases from V and 11 bases from J, leaving 19 bases between. CDR3 length: 14 residues. CDR1 and CDR2 from the germline V gene are LGHNT and FRNRAP. As DNA, the CDR3 is TGTGCTAGTGGTCCCAGGACATACACAATGAAGCAGTTCTTC. It translates to CASGPRTYTMKQFF.

The CDR3 protein is CASSLTGFLDTQYF. The DNA of the CDR3 is TGTGCCAGCAGTTTGACAGGTTTTTTGGATACGCAGTATTTT. The chain carries TRBV27 and TRBJ2-3; perhaps TRBD1 as D (6 bases). Germline V gives CDR1 MNHEY, CDR2 SMNVEV (reference sequence). The CDR3 consists of 14 residues. The V end was cut by 3 bases, the J end by 6 bases, with 13 bases between.

J is TRBJ2-5 and V is TRBV14; tentatively, D is TRBD1 (6 bases). V lost 4 bases, J lost 1 base, and 10 bases lay in between. The CDR3 covers 14 residues. CDR1 and CDR2 (germline): SGHDN, FVKESK. CDR3 protein: CASSPGHLQETQYF. The CDR3 bases are TGTGCCAGCAGCCCGGGACACCTCCAAGAGACCCAGTACTTC. The whole variable domain, remainder taken from reference TRBV14 and TRBJ2-5, is EAGVTQFPSHSVIEKGQTVTLRCDPISGHDNLYWYRRVMGKEIKFLLHFVKESKQDESGMPNNRFLAERTGGTYSTLKVQPAELEDSGVYFCASSPGHLQETQYFGPGTRLLVL.

V usage is TRBV30 and J usage is TRBJ2-3; 11 nucleotides align to TRBD1. Germline V lookup: CDR1 GTSNPN, CDR2 SVGIG (reference sequence). The CDR3 runs 14 residues. The junction had 9 bases not matched to a gene; V was cut back by 7 bases and J by 6 bases. The DNA of the CDR3 is TGTGCCTCAACCGGGACAGGGGGAGTGGATACGCAGTATTTT. Translating it yields CASTGTGGVDTQYF.

The V gene is TRBV2, the J gene TRBJ2-1; 12 bases line up with TRBD2. V trimming: 6 bases; J trimming: 2 bases; junction bases outside the gene matches: 8. The CDR3 runs 17 residues. The germline CDR1 and CDR2 sequences are SNHLY and FYNNEI. The CDR3 region has the DNA TGTGCCAGCAGGGCGACTAGCGGGAGTGGCACCTACAATGAGCAGTTCTTC. This encodes CASRATSGSGTYNEQFF. The whole variable domain, remainder taken from reference TRBV2 and TRBJ2-1, is EPEVTQTPSHQVTQMGQEVILRCVPISNHLYFYWYRQILGQKVEFLVSFYNNEISEKSEIFDDQFSVERPDGSNFTLKIRSTKLEDSAMYFCASRATSGSGTYNEQFFGPGTRLTVL.

This clone was counted between two and nine times. The chain combines TRBV7-3 with TRBJ1-2, with 7 bases aligning to TRBD1. Looked up from germline, CDR1 is SGHTA and CDR2 is FQGTGA. V lost 5 bases to trimming and J lost 2 bases; unmatched junction nucleotides: 8. This CDR3 region has 15 residues. CDR3 loop: CASSLRQGANYGYTF. The CDR3 DNA is TGTGCCAGCAGCCTAAGACAGGGCGCGAACTATGGCTACACCTTC.

This chain connects TRBV7-9 to TRBJ1-1; the match to TRBD1 covers 8 bases. CDR3 length equals 15 residues. V was pared by 1 base and J by 0 bases, with 1 base of the junction left unmatched. Germline assignment: CDR1 SEHNR and CDR2 FQNEAQ (reference sequence). The CDR3, as DNA: TGTGCCAGCAGCTTAGGGGGACAGGTGAACACTGAAGCTTTCTTT. This translates into CASSLGGQVNTEAFF.